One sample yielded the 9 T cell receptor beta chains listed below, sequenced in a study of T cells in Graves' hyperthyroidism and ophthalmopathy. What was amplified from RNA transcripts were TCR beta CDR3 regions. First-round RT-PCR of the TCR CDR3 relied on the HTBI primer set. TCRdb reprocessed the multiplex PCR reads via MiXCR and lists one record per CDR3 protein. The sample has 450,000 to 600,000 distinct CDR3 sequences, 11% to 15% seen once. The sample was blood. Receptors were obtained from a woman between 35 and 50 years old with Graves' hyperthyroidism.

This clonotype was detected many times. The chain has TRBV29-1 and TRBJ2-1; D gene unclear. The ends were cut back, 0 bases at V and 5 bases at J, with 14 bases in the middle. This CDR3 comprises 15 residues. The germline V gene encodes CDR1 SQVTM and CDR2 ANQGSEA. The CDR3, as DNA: TGCAGCGTTGAAGAGGTAGGGCCGAAGGACAATGAGCAGTTCTTC. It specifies CSVEEVGPKDNEQFF.

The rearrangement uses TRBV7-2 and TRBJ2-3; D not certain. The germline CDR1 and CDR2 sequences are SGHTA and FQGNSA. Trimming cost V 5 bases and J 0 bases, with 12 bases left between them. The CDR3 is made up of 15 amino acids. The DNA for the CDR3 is TGTGCCAGCAGCATAGGTTGGGCCAGCACAGATACGCAGTATTTT. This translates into CASSIGWASTDTQYF.

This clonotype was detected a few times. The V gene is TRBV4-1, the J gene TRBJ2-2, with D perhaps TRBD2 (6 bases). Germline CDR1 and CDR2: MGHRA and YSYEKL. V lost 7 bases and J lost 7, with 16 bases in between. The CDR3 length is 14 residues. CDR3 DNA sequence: TGCGCCAGCACCTTTTGGGACTCTGGCGGGGAGCTGTTTTTT. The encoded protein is CASTFWDSGGELFF.

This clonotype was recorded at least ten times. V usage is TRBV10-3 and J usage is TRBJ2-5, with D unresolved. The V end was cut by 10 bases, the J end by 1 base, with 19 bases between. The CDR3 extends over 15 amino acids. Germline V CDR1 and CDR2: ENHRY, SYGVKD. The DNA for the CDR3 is TGTGCCACTTCTTCAGTTTATGTGGGCCAAGAGACCCAGTACTTC. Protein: CATSSVYVGQETQYF.

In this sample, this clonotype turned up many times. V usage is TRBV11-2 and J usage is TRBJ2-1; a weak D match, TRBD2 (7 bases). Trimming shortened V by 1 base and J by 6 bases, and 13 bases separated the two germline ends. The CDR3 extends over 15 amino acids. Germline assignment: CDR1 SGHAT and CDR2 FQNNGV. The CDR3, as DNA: TGTGCCAGCAGCTTAGGTTGGCGGGGGCCCAATGAGCAGTTCTTC. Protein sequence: CASSLGWRGPNEQFF.

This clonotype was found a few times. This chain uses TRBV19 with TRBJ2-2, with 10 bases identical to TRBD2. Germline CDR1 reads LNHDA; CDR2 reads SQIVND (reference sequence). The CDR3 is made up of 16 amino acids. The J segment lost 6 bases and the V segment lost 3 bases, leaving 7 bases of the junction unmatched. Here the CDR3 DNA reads TGTGCCAGTAGTATGGGTTCTAGCGGGGGCCCCGGGGAGCTGTTTTTT. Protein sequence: CASSMGSSGGPGELFF.

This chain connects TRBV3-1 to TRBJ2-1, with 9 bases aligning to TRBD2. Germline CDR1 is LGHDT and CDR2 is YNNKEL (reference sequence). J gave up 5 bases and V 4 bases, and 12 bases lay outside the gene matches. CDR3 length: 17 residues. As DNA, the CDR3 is TGTGCCAGCAGCCTAATGGTTAGCGGGAGTTCGCACAATGAGCAGTTCTTC. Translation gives CASSLMVSGSSHNEQFF.

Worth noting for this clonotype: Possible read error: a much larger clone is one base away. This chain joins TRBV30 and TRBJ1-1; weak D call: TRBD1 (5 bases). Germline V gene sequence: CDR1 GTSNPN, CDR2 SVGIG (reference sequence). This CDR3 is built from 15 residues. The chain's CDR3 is CARSWDPQMNTEAFF. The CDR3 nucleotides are TGTGCCCGGAGTTGGGACCCCCAAATGAACACTGAAGCTTTCTTT. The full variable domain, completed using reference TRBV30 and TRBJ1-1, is SQTIHQWPATLVQPVGSPLSLECTVEGTSNPNLYWYRQAAGRGLQLLFYSVGIGQISSEVPQNLSASRPQDRQFILSSKKLLLSDSGFYLCARSWDPQMNTEAFFGQGTRLTVV.

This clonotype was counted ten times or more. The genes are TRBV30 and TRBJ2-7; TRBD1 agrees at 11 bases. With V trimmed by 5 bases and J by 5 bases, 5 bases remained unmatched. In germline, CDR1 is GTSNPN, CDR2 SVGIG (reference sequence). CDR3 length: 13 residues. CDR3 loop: CAWARTGGHEQYF. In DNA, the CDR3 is TGTGCCTGGGCTAGGACAGGGGGCCACGAGCAGTACTTC.